These T cell receptor beta chains were read from a single sample in a study of naive and memory T cell subsets. TCRdb re-derived calls from the UMI-ligation and nested PCR reads in MiXCR, one entry per CDR3 protein. Of about 150,000 distinct CDR3 sequences in the sample, about 23% are singletons; the top ten hold 0.095% to 0.12%. Sequenced material: naive CD4+ T cells from blood. The receptors were gathered from a human donor in good health. Both conserved end residues are part of each CDR3. D genes are given only for firm matches. Not every row has a clone size; where given, it reads once, few, many or a size class.

clone size: NA; J gene: TRBJ2-1; D gene: TRBD2; V gene: TRBV5-5; CDR3 DNA: TGTGCCAGCAGCTTAGCGCGACTAGCGGGAGGGATCTCCTACAATGAGCAGTTCTTC; CDR3 protein: CASSLARLAGGISYNEQFF
clone size: few; J gene: TRBJ2-3; D gene: NA; V gene: TRBV20-1; CDR3 DNA: TGCAGTGCTAGCACTCACTGGAGCACAGATACGCAGTATTTT; CDR3 protein: CSASTHWSTDTQYF
clone size: few; J gene: TRBJ2-1; D gene: NA; V gene: TRBV2; CDR3 DNA: TGTGCCAGCAGTGAATTAGCTCGTCTAGCAAACATCCCCTACAATGAGCAGTTCTTC; CDR3 protein: CASSELARLANIPYNEQFF
clone size: NA; J gene: TRBJ2-1; D gene: TRBD2; V gene: TRBV5-1; CDR3 DNA: TGCGCCAGCAGCTTGGCCCCACTAGCGGGAGTCCGGGGGGAGCAGTTCTTC; CDR3 protein: CASSLAPLAGVRGEQFF
clone size: NA; J gene: TRBJ1-2; D gene: TRBD1; V gene: TRBV28; CDR3 DNA: TGTGCCAGCAGATACGGGACAGGGGGAAGAGTCTATGGCTACACCTTC; CDR3 protein: CASRYGTGGRVYGYTF
clone size: NA; J gene: TRBJ2-1; D gene: NA; V gene: TRBV29-1; CDR3 DNA: TGCAGCGTTGAAGTTCGGGACTCCAAAACCTACAATGAGCAGTTCTTC; CDR3 protein: CSVEVRDSKTYNEQFF
clone size: NA; J gene: TRBJ1-1; D gene: NA; V gene: TRBV20-1; CDR3 DNA: TGCAGTGCTAGAGATCTTTGGGGCAACACTGAAGCTTTCTTT; CDR3 protein: CSARDLWGNTEAFF
clone size: few; J gene: TRBJ1-1; D gene: TRBD1; V gene: TRBV29-1; CDR3 DNA: TGCAGCGCTACTAAGGGACAGGGCATATCGGGCACTGAAGCTTTCTTT; CDR3 protein: CSATKGQGISGTEAFF
clone size: NA; J gene: TRBJ1-6; D gene: TRBD1; V gene: TRBV27; CDR3 DNA: TGTGCCAGCAGATATTCGACAGGGAGCTCCTATAATTCACCCCTCCACTTT; CDR3 protein: CASRYSTGSSYNSPLHF
clone size: few; J gene: TRBJ2-1; D gene: NA; V gene: TRBV12-3/TRBV12-4; CDR3 DNA: TGTGCCTCTGCGGCAGCCAGCTCCTACAATGAGCAGTTCTTC; CDR3 protein: CASAAASSYNEQFF
clone size: NA; J gene: TRBJ1-5; D gene: TRBD1; V gene: TRBV7-6; CDR3 DNA: TGTGCCAGCAGCTCAGGGACAGGCCACAATCAGCCCCAGCATTTT; CDR3 protein: CASSSGTGHNQPQHF
clone size: NA; J gene: TRBJ2-5; D gene: NA; V gene: TRBV28; CDR3 DNA: TGTGCCAGCAGTTCTAGGGGGGCAGGGACCCAGTACTTC; CDR3 protein: CASSSRGAGTQYF
clone size: many; J gene: TRBJ2-5; D gene: TRBD2; V gene: TRBV18; CDR3 DNA: TGTGCCAGCTCACCACCTGTCGCCGGGAGGGAGACCCAGTACTTC; CDR3 protein: CASSPPVAGRETQYF
clone size: NA; J gene: TRBJ2-3; D gene: NA; V gene: TRBV7-2; CDR3 DNA: TGTGCCAGCAGGGCGGGTGGAGTTCGGGCAGATACGCAGTATTTT; CDR3 protein: CASRAGGVRADTQYF
clone size: many; J gene: TRBJ2-5; D gene: TRBD1; V gene: TRBV5-1; CDR3 DNA: TGCGCCAGCAGCTCGACAGGGGGCATCGAAGAGACCCAGTACTTC; CDR3 protein: CASSSTGGIEETQYF
clone size: NA; J gene: TRBJ2-7; D gene: TRBD2; V gene: TRBV4-3; CDR3 DNA: TGCGCCAGCAGCCTAGTACTAGCGGGAGCTGTGGGGGAGCAGTACTTC; CDR3 protein: CASSLVLAGAVGEQYF
clone size: few; J gene: TRBJ1-6; D gene: NA; V gene: TRBV6-5; CDR3 DNA: TGTGCCAGCAGTCCCGGGCAGGGTGCCCATTCACCCCTCCACTTT; CDR3 protein: CASSPGQGAHSPLHF
clone size: many; J gene: TRBJ2-2; D gene: NA; V gene: TRBV20-1; CDR3 DNA: TGCAGTGCCGGCGTAATGCGGGGGAACACCGGGGAGCTGTTTTTT; CDR3 protein: CSAGVMRGNTGELFF
clone size: NA; J gene: TRBJ2-3; D gene: NA; V gene: TRBV19; CDR3 DNA: TGTGCCAGTAGTACGGGACTGGTAAGCACAGATACGCAGTATTTT; CDR3 protein: CASSTGLVSTDTQYF
clone size: NA; J gene: TRBJ2-1; D gene: NA; V gene: TRBV19; CDR3 DNA: TGTGCCAGTAGTAGGAGTATCTACAATGAGCAGTTCTTC; CDR3 protein: CASSRSIYNEQFF
clone size: few; J gene: TRBJ2-2; D gene: TRBD1; V gene: TRBV10-3; CDR3 DNA: TGTGCCATCAGTGAGCCCGGACAGGGGAACACCGGGGAGCTGTTTTTT; CDR3 protein: CAISEPGQGNTGELFF
clone size: many; J gene: TRBJ2-3; D gene: TRBD1; V gene: TRBV12-3/TRBV12-4; CDR3 DNA: TGTGCCAGCAGTTCCGACAGGGGCCGCACAGATACGCAGTATTTT; CDR3 protein: CASSSDRGRTDTQYF
clone size: NA; J gene: TRBJ2-1; D gene: NA; V gene: TRBV5-1; CDR3 DNA: TGCGCCAGCAGCTTGGCGATATCCAATGAGCAGTTCTTC; CDR3 protein: CASSLAISNEQFF
clone size: few; J gene: TRBJ2-5; D gene: NA; V gene: TRBV18; CDR3 DNA: TGTGCCAGCTCACCAGAACGGGAGACCCAGTACTTC; CDR3 protein: CASSPERETQYF
clone size: NA; J gene: TRBJ1-3; D gene: NA; V gene: TRBV6-5; CDR3 DNA: TGTGCCAGCAGTTACGGACACGCGTCTGGAAACACCATATATTTT; CDR3 protein: CASSYGHASGNTIYF
clone size: few; J gene: TRBJ2-5; D gene: NA; V gene: TRBV3-1; CDR3 DNA: TGTGCCAGCAGCCAAGATACCCGAACGGGAATGGCCCAGTACTTC; CDR3 protein: CASSQDTRTGMAQYF
clone size: NA; J gene: TRBJ1-2; D gene: NA; V gene: TRBV3-1; CDR3 DNA: TGTGCCAGCAGCCAAGATGCCGGGACGAGCTATGGCTACACCTTC; CDR3 protein: CASSQDAGTSYGYTF
clone size: many; J gene: TRBJ2-3; D gene: NA; V gene: TRBV29-1; CDR3 DNA: TGCAGCGTTTCGGGCAGGGTGACAGATACGCAGTATTTT; CDR3 protein: CSVSGRVTDTQYF
clone size: few; J gene: TRBJ2-7; D gene: TRBD2; V gene: TRBV7-9; CDR3 DNA: TGTGCCAGCAGCCGCGGACTAGGCAGTGACTCCTACGAGCAGTACTTC; CDR3 protein: CASSRGLGSDSYEQYF
clone size: few; J gene: TRBJ2-2; D gene: NA; V gene: TRBV4-2; CDR3 DNA: TGTGCCAGCAGCCATGCCCAGAAGGGCGGGGAGCTGTTTTTT; CDR3 protein: CASSHAQKGGELFF
clone size: many; J gene: TRBJ2-1; D gene: NA; V gene: TRBV4-3; CDR3 DNA: TGCGCCAGCAGCCGGGTGTCTCGGCTCTACAATGAGCAGTTCTTC; CDR3 protein: CASSRVSRLYNEQFF
clone size: few; J gene: TRBJ2-1; D gene: TRBD2; V gene: TRBV28; CDR3 DNA: TGTGCCAGCAGTAGATGGGAAGGGACTAGCGGGAGAAATGAGCAGTTCTTC; CDR3 protein: CASSRWEGTSGRNEQFF
clone size: NA; J gene: TRBJ2-5; D gene: TRBD2; V gene: TRBV20-1; CDR3 DNA: TGCAGTGCTACAGGGGGACTAGCGGGAGCTAGTGGGACCCAGTACTTC; CDR3 protein: CSATGGLAGASGTQYF
clone size: NA; J gene: TRBJ1-1; D gene: TRBD1; V gene: TRBV6-5; CDR3 DNA: TGTGCCAGCCGCCCTTGGCAGGGGGACCTGAACACTGAAGCTTTCTTT; CDR3 protein: CASRPWQGDLNTEAFF
clone size: NA; J gene: TRBJ2-1; D gene: TRBD2; V gene: TRBV12-3/TRBV12-4; CDR3 DNA: TGTGCCAGCAGTCCCGGGACTAGCAGGTACAATGAGCAGTTCTTC; CDR3 protein: CASSPGTSRYNEQFF
clone size: many; J gene: TRBJ2-3; D gene: NA; V gene: TRBV27; CDR3 DNA: TGTGCCAGCAGTTTATGGGGTACGAGCACAGATACGCAGTATTTT; CDR3 protein: CASSLWGTSTDTQYF
clone size: NA; J gene: TRBJ2-7; D gene: NA; V gene: TRBV27; CDR3 DNA: TGTGCCAGCAGTTTATCGACTCCCCCCGGGAGCTCCTACGAGCAGTACTTC; CDR3 protein: CASSLSTPPGSSYEQYF
clone size: NA; J gene: TRBJ2-7; D gene: NA; V gene: TRBV28; CDR3 DNA: TGTGCCAGCCGGGACGTTCTGCACTACGAGCAGTACTTC; CDR3 protein: CASRDVLHYEQYF
clone size: few; J gene: TRBJ2-7; D gene: TRBD2; V gene: TRBV10-3; CDR3 DNA: TGTGCCATCACCCCTGGGGAGCGGGAGGGCTACGAGCAGTACTTC; CDR3 protein: CAITPGEREGYEQYF
clone size: NA; J gene: TRBJ2-1; D gene: NA; V gene: TRBV2; CDR3 DNA: TGTGCCAGCAGCCTTGGGGGTTTGCAGTTCTTC; CDR3 protein: CASSLGGLQFF
clone size: NA; J gene: TRBJ2-5; D gene: NA; V gene: TRBV11-3; CDR3 DNA: TGTGCCAGCAGCTTAGGACGGGAGACCCAGTACTTC; CDR3 protein: CASSLGRETQYF
clone size: few; J gene: TRBJ2-1; D gene: TRBD2; V gene: TRBV27; CDR3 DNA: TGTGCCAGCAGCGCGGGGGGGCGGTACAATGAGCAGTTCTTC; CDR3 protein: CASSAGGRYNEQFF
clone size: NA; J gene: TRBJ2-1; D gene: NA; V gene: TRBV2; CDR3 DNA: TGTGCCAACCAGTGGGGTGGGAGCCCAACCAATGAGCAGTTCTTC; CDR3 protein: CANQWGGSPTNEQFF
clone size: NA; J gene: TRBJ2-6; D gene: NA; V gene: TRBV19; CDR3 DNA: TGTGCCAGTAGGTCCCCCTCTGGGGCCAACGTCCTGACTTTC; CDR3 protein: CASRSPSGANVLTF
clone size: NA; J gene: TRBJ2-2; D gene: TRBD2; V gene: TRBV6-5; CDR3 DNA: TGTGCCAGCAGCCCTCGAGCGGGAGTGGGCACCGGGGAGCTGTTTTTT; CDR3 protein: CASSPRAGVGTGELFF
clone size: NA; J gene: TRBJ2-1; D gene: NA; V gene: TRBV12-3/TRBV12-4; CDR3 DNA: TGTGCCAGCAGCCCCTGGCCCAACGGTAACACCTACAATGAGCAGTTCTTC; CDR3 protein: CASSPWPNGNTYNEQFF
clone size: NA; J gene: TRBJ1-5; D gene: NA; V gene: TRBV6-2/TRBV6-3; CDR3 DNA: TGTGCCAGCAGTCGGCACCCGGATCAGCCCCAGCATTTT; CDR3 protein: CASSRHPDQPQHF
clone size: many; J gene: TRBJ2-1; D gene: NA; V gene: TRBV6-5; CDR3 DNA: TGTGCCAGCAGTTACTCGGCCGGGAGTTCCTACAATGAGCAGTTCTTC; CDR3 protein: CASSYSAGSSYNEQFF
clone size: few; J gene: TRBJ1-6; D gene: NA; V gene: TRBV20-1; CDR3 DNA: TGCAGTGCTAGAGGCCGGGACGGCAATAATTCACCCCTCCACTTT; CDR3 protein: CSARGRDGNNSPLHF
clone size: NA; J gene: TRBJ1-5; D gene: NA; V gene: TRBV20-1; CDR3 DNA: TGCAGTGCCTATGGAGGGGTGGGCAATCAGCCCCAGCATTTT; CDR3 protein: CSAYGGVGNQPQHF
clone size: NA; J gene: TRBJ1-2; D gene: TRBD1; V gene: TRBV28; CDR3 DNA: TGTGCCAGTACACAGGGGGGGTATGGCTACACCTTC; CDR3 protein: CASTQGGYGYTF
clone size: many; J gene: TRBJ2-1; D gene: TRBD1; V gene: TRBV20-1; CDR3 DNA: TGCAGTGCGCGTCCCCCGACAGGGAATAATGAGCAGTTCTTC; CDR3 protein: CSARPPTGNNEQFF
clone size: NA; J gene: TRBJ1-3; D gene: NA; V gene: TRBV27; CDR3 DNA: TGTGCCAGCAGTGCATTGGGGGCGGCAAACACCATATATTTT; CDR3 protein: CASSALGAANTIYF
clone size: NA; J gene: TRBJ2-7; D gene: NA; V gene: TRBV7-2; CDR3 DNA: TGTGCCAGCAGCTTATTAGGACCGACCCAACAGGTTTTCTACGAGCAGTACTTC; CDR3 protein: CASSLLGPTQQVFYEQYF
clone size: few; J gene: TRBJ1-6; D gene: NA; V gene: TRBV10-2; CDR3 DNA: TGCGCCAGCAGAGACAGTAATTCACCCCTCCACTTT; CDR3 protein: CASRDSNSPLHF
clone size: many; J gene: TRBJ2-7; D gene: NA; V gene: TRBV20-1; CDR3 DNA: TGCAGTGCTAGAGAACCTAGCCTCCGCGAGCAGTACTTC; CDR3 protein: CSAREPSLREQYF
clone size: many; J gene: TRBJ2-1; D gene: NA; V gene: TRBV20-1; CDR3 DNA: TGCAGTGCTAGAGATCTGACGGTTTCCTACAATGAGCAGTTCTTC; CDR3 protein: CSARDLTVSYNEQFF
clone size: NA; J gene: TRBJ2-1; D gene: TRBD2; V gene: TRBV7-2; CDR3 DNA: TGTGCCAGCAGCTTTGTTGCGGGAGGGCTGAGCTCCTACAATGAGCAGTTCTTC; CDR3 protein: CASSFVAGGLSSYNEQFF
clone size: NA; J gene: TRBJ2-1; D gene: NA; V gene: TRBV7-6; CDR3 DNA: TGTGCCAGCAGCATACTCGGGACAGGGTTTAGCGGGGGTTCTTCCTACAATGAGCAGTTCTTC; CDR3 protein: CASSILGTGFSGGSSYNEQFF
clone size: NA; J gene: TRBJ2-3; D gene: TRBD2; V gene: TRBV15; CDR3 DNA: TGTGCCACCAGCACTTTAGCGGGAGGATTGGATACGCAGTATTTT; CDR3 protein: CATSTLAGGLDTQYF